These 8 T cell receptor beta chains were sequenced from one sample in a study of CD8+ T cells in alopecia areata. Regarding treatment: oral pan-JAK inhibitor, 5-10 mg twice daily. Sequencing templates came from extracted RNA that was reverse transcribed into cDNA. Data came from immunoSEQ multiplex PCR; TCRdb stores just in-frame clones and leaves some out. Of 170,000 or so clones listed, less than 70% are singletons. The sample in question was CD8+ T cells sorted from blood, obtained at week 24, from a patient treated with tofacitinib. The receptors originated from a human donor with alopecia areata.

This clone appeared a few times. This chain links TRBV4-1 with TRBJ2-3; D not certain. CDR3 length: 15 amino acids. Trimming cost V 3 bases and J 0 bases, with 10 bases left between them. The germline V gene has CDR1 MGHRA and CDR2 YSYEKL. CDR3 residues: CASSQNFPSTDTQYF. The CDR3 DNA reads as TGCGCCAGCAGCCAGAACTTCCCGAGCACAGATACGCAGTATTTT.

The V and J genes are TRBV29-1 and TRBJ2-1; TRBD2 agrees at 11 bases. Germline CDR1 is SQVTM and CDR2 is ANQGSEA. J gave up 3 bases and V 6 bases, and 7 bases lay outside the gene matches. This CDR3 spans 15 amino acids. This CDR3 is CSVGLSGGVYNEQFF. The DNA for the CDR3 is TGCAGCGTCGGACTTAGCGGGGGGGTCTACAATGAGCAGTTCTTC.

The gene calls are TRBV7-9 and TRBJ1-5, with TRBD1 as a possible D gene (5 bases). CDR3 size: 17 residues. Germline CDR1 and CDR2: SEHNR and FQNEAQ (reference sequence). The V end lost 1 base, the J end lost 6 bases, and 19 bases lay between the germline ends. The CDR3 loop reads CASSLGSRAPGSQPQHF. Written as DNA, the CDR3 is TGTGCCAGCAGCTTAGGATCTAGGGCCCCAGGGAGTCAGCCCCAGCATTTT.

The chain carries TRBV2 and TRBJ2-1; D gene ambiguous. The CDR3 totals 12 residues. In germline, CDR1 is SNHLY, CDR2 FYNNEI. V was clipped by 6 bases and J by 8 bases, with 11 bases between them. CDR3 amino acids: CASRERIHEQFF. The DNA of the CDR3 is TGTGCCAGCAGGGAGAGAATCCATGAGCAGTTCTTC.

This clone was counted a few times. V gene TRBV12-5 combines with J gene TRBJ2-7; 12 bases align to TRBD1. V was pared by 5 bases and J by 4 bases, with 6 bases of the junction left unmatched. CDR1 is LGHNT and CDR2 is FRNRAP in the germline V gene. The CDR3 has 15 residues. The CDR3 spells CASGPMGQGAYEQYF. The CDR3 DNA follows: TGTGCTAGTGGTCCCATGGGACAGGGGGCTTACGAGCAGTACTTC.

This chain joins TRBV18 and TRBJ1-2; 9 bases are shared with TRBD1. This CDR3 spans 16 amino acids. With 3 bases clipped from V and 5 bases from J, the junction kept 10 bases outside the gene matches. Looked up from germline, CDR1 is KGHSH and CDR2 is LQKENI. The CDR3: CASSPSYRDREYGYTF. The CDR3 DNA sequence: TGTGCCAGCTCACCGTCATACCGGGACAGGGAGTATGGCTACACCTTC. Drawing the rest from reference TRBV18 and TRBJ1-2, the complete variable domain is NAGVMQNPRHLVRRRGQEARLRCSPMKGHSHVYWYRQLPEEGLKFMVYLQKENIIDESGMPKERFSAEFPKEGPSILRIQQVVRGDSAAYFCASSPSYRDREYGYTFGSGTRLTVV.

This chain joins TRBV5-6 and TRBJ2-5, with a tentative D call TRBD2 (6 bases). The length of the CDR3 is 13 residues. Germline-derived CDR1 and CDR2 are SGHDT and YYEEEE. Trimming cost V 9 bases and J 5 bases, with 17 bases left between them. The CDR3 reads CATHLGRGETQYF. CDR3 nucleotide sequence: TGTGCCACCCACTTGGGCCGGGGGGAGACCCAGTACTTC.

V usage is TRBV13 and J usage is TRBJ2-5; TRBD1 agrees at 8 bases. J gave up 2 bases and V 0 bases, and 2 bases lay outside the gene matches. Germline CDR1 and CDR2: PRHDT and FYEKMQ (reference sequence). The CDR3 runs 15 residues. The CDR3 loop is CASSLGGTGQETQYF. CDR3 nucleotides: TGTGCCAGCAGCTTAGGTGGGACAGGACAAGAGACCCAGTACTTC.